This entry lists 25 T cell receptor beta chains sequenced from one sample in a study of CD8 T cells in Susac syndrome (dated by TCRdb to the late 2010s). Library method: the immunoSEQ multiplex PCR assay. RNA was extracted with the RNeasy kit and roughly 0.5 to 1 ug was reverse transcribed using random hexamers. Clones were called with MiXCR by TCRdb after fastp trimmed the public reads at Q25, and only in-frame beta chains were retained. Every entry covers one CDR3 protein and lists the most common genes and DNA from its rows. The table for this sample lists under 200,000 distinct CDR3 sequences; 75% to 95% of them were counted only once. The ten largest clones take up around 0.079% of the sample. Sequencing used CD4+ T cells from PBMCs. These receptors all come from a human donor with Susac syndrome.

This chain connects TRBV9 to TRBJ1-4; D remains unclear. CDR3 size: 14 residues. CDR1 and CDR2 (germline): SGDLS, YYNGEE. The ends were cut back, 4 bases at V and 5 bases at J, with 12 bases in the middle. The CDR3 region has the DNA TGTGCCAGCAGCATGGGCTCCGGGAATGAAAAACTGTTTTTT. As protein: CASSMGSGNEKLFF.

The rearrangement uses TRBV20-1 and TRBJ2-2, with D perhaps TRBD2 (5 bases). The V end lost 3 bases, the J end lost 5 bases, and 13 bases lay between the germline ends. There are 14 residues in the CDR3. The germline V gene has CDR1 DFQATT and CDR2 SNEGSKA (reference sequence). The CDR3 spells CSASFPTGTGELFF. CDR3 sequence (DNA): TGCAGTGCTAGTTTCCCCACGGGGACCGGGGAGCTGTTTTTT.

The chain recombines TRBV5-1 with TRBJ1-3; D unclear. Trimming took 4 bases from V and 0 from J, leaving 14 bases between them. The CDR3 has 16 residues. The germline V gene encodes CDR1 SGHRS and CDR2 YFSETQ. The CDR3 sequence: CASSLSSGSSGNTIYF. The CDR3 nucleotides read TGCGCCAGCAGCCTATCATCAGGCTCCTCTGGAAACACCATATATTTT. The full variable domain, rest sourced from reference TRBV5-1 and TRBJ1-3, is KAGVTQTPRYLIKTRGQQVTLSCSPISGHRSVSWYQQTPGQGLQFLFEYFSETQRNKGNFPGRFSGRQFSNSRSEMNVSTLELGDSALYLCASSLSSGSSGNTIYFGEGSWLTVV.

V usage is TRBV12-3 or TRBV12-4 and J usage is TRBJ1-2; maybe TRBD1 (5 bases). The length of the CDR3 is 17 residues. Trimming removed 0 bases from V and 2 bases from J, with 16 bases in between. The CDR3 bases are TGTGCCAGCAGTTTAGCGCTGGGCAGGGCTAGAAACTATGGCTACACCTTC. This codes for CASSLALGRARNYGYTF.

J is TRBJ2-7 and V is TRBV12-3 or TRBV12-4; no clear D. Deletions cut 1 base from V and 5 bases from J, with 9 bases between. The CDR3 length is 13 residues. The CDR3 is CASSLVVNHEQYF. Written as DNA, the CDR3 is TGTGCCAGCAGTTTAGTTGTTAACCACGAGCAGTACTTC.

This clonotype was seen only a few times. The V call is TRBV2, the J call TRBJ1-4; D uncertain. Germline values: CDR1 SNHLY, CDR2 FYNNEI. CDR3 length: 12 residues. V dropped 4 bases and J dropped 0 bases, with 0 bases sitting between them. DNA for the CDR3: TGTGCCAGCAGTGCAACTAATGAAAAACTGTTTTTT. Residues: CASSATNEKLFF.

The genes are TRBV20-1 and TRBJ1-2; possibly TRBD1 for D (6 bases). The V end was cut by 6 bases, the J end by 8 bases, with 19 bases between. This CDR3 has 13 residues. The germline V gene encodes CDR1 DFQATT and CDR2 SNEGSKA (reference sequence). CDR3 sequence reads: CSASLGAGEGYTF. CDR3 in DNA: TGCAGTGCCTCCTTGGGGGCAGGGGAAGGCTACACCTTC.

The CDR3, as DNA: TGTGCCAGCAGCCAGGCCCAGGGGCCCTCCTACGAGCAGTACTTC. This codes for CASSQAQGPSYEQYF. The rearrangement joins TRBV16 to TRBJ2-7; D is possibly TRBD1 (6 bases). CDR3 size: 15 residues. The V and J ends lost 3 bases and 0 bases respectively, with 12 bases between them. Germline CDR1 reads KGHSY; CDR2 reads FQNENV.

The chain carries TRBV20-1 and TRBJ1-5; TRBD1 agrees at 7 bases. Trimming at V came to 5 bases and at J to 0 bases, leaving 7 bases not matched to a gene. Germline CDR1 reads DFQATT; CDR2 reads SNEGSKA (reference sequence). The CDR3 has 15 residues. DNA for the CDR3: TGCAGTGCTCTTACCGGGGACAGTAGCAATCAGCCCCAGCATTTT. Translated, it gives CSALTGDSSNQPQHF.

The CDR3 loop reads CASSLGDRVTNEKLFF. In DNA form, the CDR3 reads TGCGCCAGCAGCTTGGGCGACAGGGTAACTAATGAAAAACTGTTTTTT. The chain joins TRBV5-1 to TRBJ1-4, with 7 bases aligning to TRBD1. The V gene end was trimmed by 0 bases and the J gene end by 1 base; junction bases not matched to a gene: 3. Germline V gene data show CDR1 as SGHRS and CDR2 as YFSETQ. This CDR3 has 16 residues.

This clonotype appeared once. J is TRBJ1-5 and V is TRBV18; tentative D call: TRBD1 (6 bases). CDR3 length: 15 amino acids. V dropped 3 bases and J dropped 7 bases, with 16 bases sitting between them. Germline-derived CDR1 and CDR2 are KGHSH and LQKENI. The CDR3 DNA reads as TGTGCCAGCTCACCCCAACAGGGTACGGAGCAGCCCCAGCATTTT. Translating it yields CASSPQQGTEQPQHF. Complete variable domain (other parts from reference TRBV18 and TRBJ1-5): NAGVMQNPRHLVRRRGQEARLRCSPMKGHSHVYWYRQLPEEGLKFMVYLQKENIIDESGMPKERFSAEFPKEGPSILRIQQVVRGDSAAYFCASSPQQGTEQPQHFGDGTRLSIL.

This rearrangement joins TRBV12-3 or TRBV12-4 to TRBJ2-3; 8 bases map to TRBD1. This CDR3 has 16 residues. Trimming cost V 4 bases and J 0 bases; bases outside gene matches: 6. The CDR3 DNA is TGTGCCAGCAGTTCGGGGGACAGGAGAAGCACAGATACGCAGTATTTT. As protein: CASSSGDRRSTDTQYF.

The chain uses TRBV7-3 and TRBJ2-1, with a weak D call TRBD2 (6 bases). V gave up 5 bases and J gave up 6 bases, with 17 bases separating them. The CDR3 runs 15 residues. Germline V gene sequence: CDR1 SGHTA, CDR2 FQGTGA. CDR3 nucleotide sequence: TGTGCCAGCAGCCTGACTAGTTTTAGGGCCAATGAGCAGTTCTTC. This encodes CASSLTSFRANEQFF.

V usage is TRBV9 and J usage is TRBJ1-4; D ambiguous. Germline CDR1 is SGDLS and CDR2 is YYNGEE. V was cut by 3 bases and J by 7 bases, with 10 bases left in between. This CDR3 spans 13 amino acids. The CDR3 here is CASSGPGAEKLFF. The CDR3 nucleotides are TGTGCCAGCAGCGGCCCGGGAGCTGAAAAACTGTTTTTT.

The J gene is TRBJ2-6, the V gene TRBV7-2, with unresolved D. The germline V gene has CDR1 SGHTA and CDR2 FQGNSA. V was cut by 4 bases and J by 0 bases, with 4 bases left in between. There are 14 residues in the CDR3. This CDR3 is CASSSNSGANVLTF. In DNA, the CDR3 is TGTGCCAGCAGCTCTAACTCTGGGGCCAACGTCCTGACTTTC.

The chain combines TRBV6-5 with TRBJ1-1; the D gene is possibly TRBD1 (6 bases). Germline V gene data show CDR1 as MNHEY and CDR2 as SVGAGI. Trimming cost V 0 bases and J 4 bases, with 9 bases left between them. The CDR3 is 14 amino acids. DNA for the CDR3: TGTGCCAGCAGTTACTCCGCAGGGGTCACTGAAGCTTTCTTT. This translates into CASSYSAGVTEAFF.

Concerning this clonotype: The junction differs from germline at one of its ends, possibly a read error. The CDR3 nucleotides read TGCGCCAGCAGCTGGGCCCGGACGGCGAAGGACACTGAAGCTTCCTTT. Its translation is CASSWARTAKDTEASF. The V call is TRBV5-1, the J call TRBJ1-1, with D possibly TRBD1 on 5 matching bases. The germline gives CDR1 SGHRS, CDR2 YFSETQ. The CDR3 is 16 amino acids.

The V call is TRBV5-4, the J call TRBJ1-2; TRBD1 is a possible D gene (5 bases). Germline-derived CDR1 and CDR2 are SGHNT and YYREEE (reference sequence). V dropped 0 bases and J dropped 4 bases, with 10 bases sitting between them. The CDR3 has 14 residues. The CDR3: CASSLDSGTYGYTF. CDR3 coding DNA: TGTGCCAGCAGCTTGGATTCAGGGACCTATGGCTACACCTTC.

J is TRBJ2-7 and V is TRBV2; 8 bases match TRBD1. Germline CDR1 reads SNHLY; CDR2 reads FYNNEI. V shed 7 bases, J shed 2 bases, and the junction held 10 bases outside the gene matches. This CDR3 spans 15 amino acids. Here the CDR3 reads CASTPGQGATYEQYF. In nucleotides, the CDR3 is TGTGCCAGCACCCCTGGGCAGGGGGCTACCTACGAGCAGTACTTC.

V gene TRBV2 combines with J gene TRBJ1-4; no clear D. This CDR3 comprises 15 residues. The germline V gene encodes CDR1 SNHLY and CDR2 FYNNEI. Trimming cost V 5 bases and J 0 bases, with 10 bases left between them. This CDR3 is CASSIDVATNEKLFF. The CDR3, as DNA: TGTGCCAGCAGTATAGACGTTGCAACTAATGAAAAACTGTTTTTT.

Here the CDR3 DNA reads TGTGCCAGCAGCTTGTTGAGTACGGCTAGCGGGTCAAAGACCCAGTACTTC. Translated, it gives CASSLLSTASGSKTQYF. The chain has TRBV7-8 and TRBJ2-5, with 8 positions matching TRBD2. The CDR3 contains 17 residues. V dropped 3 bases and J dropped 6; count of bases not matched to a gene: 15. CDR1 and CDR2 (germline): SGHVS, FQNEAQ.

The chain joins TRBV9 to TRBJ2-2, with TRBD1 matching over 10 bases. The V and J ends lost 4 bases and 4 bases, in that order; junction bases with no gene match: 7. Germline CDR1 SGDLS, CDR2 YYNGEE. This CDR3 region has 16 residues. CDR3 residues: CASSSRGTGVTGELFF. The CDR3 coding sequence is TGTGCCAGCAGCTCCCGGGGGACAGGGGTCACCGGGGAGCTGTTTTTT.

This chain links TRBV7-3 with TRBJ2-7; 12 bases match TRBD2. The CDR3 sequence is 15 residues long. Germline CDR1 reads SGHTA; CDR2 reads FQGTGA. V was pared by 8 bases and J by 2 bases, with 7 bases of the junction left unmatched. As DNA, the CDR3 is TGTGCCAGCGGGCCCCGACTAGCGGGAGCCTACGAGCAGTACTTC. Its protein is CASGPRLAGAYEQYF.

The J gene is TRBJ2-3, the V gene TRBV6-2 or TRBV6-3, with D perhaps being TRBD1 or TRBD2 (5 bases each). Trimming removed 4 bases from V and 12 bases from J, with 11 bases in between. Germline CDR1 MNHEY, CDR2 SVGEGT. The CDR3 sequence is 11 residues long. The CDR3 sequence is CASSSTGTQYF. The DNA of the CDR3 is TGTGCCAGCAGTTCAACCGGGACCCAGTATTTT.

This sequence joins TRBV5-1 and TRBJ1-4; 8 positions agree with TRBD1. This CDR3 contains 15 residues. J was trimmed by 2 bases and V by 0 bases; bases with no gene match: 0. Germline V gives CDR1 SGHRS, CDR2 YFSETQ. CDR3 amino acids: CASSLGQGTNEKLFF. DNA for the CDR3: TGCGCCAGCAGCTTGGGACAGGGGACTAATGAAAAACTGTTTTTT.